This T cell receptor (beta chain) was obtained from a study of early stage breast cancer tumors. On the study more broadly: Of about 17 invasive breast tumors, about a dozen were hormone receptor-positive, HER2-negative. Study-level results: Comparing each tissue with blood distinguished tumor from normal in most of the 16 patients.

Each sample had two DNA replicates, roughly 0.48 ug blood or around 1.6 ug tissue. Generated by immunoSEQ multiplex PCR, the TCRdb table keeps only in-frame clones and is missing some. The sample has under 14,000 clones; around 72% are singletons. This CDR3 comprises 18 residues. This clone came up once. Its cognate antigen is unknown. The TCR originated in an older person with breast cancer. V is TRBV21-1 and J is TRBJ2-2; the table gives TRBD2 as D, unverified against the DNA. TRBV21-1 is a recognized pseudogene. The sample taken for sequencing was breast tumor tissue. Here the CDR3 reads CASSKAIQASQNTGELFF. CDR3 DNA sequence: TGTGCCAGCAGCAAAGCGATTCAGGCTAGCCAGAACACCGGGGAGCTGTTTTTT.